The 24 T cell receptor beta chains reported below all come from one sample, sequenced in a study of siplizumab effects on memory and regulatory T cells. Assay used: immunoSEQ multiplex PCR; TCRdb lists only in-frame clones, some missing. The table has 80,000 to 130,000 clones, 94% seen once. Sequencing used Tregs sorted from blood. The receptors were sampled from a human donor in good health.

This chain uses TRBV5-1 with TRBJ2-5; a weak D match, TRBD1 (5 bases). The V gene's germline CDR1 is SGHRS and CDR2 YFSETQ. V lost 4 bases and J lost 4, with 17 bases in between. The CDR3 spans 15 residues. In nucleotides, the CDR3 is TGCGCCAGCAGCCCCTTCACGAAAAGGGGAGAGACCCAGTACTTC. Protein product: CASSPFTKRGETQYF.

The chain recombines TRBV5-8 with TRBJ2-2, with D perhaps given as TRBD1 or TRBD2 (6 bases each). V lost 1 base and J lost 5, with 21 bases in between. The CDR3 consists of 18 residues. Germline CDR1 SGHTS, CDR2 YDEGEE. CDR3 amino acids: CASSLSVWGRGTTGELFF. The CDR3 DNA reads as TGTGCCAGCAGCTTGAGTGTATGGGGGCGAGGGACTACCGGGGAGCTGTTTTTT.

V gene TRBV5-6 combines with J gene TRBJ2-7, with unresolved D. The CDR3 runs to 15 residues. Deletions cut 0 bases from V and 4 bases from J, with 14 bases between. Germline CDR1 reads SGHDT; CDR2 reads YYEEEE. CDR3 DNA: TGTGCCAGCAGCTTGGGGGTTTCAAGGGTTTACGAGCAGTACTTC. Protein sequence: CASSLGVSRVYEQYF.

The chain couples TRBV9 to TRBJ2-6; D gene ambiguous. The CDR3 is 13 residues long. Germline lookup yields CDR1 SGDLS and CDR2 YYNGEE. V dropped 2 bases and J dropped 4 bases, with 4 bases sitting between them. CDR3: CASSVAGANVLTF. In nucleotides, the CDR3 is TGTGCCAGCAGCGTTGCCGGGGCCAACGTCCTGACTTTC.

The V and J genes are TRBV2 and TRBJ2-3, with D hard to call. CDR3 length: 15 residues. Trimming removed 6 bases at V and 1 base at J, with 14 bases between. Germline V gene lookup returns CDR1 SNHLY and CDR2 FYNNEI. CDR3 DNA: TGTGCCAGCAGAAGACGGAACTGGGGCACAGATACGCAGTATTTT. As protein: CASRRRNWGTDTQYF.

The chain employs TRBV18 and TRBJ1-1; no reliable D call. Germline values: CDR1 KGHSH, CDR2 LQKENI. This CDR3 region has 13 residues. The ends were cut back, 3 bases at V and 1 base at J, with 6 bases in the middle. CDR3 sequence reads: CASSPSTNTEAFF. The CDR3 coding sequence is TGTGCCAGCTCACCGTCCACGAACACTGAAGCTTTCTTT.

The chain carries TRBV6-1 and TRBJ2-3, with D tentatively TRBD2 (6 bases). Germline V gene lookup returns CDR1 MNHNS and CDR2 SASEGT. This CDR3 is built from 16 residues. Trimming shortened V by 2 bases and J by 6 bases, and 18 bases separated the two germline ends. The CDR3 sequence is CASSESLGLPVDTQYF. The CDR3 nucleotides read TGTGCCAGCAGTGAATCGCTAGGACTACCCGTGGATACGCAGTATTTT.

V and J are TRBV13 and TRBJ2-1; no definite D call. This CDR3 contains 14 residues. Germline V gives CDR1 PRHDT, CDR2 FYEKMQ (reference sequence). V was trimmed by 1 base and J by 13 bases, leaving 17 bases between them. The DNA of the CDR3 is TGTGCCAGCAGCTTAGTAAATAGGCCCAAGGGCCAGTTCTTC. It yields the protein CASSLVNRPKGQFF.

The CDR3, as DNA: TGCAGCGTTGTTACTAGCGGAGGAGAGACCCAGTACTTC. Protein product: CSVVTSGGETQYF. The chain uses TRBV29-1 and TRBJ2-5; the match to TRBD2 covers 8 bases. The CDR3 consists of 13 residues. V was pared by 4 bases and J by 4 bases, with 5 bases of the junction left unmatched. The germline gives CDR1 SQVTM, CDR2 ANQGSEA.

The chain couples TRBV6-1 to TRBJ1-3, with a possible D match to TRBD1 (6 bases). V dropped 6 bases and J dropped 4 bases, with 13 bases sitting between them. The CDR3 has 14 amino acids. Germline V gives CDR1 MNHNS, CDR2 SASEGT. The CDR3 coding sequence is TGTGCCAGCAGGAAGAACAGGGAGGGAAACACCATATATTTT. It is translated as CASRKNREGNTIYF.

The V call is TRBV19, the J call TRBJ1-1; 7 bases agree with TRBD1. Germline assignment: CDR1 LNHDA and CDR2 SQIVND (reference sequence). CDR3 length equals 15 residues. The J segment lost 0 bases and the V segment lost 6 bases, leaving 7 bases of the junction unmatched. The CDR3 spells CASRWTGRMNTEAFF. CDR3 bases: TGTGCCAGTAGGTGGACAGGAAGGATGAACACTGAAGCTTTCTTT.

CDR3 region: CASSITQGLMGNEQFF. CDR3 bases: TGTGCCAGCAGCATTACACAGGGACTCATGGGCAATGAGCAGTTCTTC. V usage is TRBV9 and J usage is TRBJ2-1; perhaps D is TRBD1 or TRBD2 (6 bases each). This CDR3 has 16 amino acids. Germline V gene lookup returns CDR1 SGDLS and CDR2 YYNGEE. With 4 bases removed from V and 6 bases from J, the gap between germline ends came to 20 bases.

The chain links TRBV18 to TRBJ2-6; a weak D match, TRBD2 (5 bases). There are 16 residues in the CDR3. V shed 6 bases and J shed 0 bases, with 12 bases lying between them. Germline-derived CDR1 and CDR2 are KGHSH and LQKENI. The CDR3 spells CASSLIGISGANVLTF. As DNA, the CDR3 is TGTGCCAGCTCTTTAATCGGGATCTCTGGGGCCAACGTCCTGACTTTC.

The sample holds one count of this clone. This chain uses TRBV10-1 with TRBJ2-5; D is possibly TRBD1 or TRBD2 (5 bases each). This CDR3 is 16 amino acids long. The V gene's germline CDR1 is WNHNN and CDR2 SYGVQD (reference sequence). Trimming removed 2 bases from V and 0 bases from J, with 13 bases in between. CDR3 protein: CASSERMGRNQETQYF. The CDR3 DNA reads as TGCGCCAGCAGTGAGCGGATGGGACGGAACCAAGAGACCCAGTACTTC.

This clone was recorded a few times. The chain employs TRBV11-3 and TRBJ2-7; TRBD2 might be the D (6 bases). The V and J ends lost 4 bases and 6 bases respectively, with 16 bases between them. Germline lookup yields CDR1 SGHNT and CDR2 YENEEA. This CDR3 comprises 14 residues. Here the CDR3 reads CASSSGASVSEQYF. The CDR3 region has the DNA TGTGCCAGCAGCTCCGGGGCTAGCGTTAGCGAGCAGTACTTC. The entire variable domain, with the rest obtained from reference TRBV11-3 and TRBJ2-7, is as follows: EAGVVQSPRYKIIEKKQPVAFWCNPISGHNTLYWYLQNLGQGPELLIRYENEEAVDDSQLPKDRFSAERLKGVDSTLKIQPAELGDSAVYLCASSSGASVSEQYFGPGTRLTVT.

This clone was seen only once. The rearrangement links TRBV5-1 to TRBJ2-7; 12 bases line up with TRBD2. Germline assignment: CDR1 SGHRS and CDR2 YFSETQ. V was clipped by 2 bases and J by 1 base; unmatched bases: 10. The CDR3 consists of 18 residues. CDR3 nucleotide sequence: TGCGCCAGCAGCTTTTCGACTAGCGGGAGTCTTAATTCCTACGAGCAGTACTTC. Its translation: CASSFSTSGSLNSYEQYF.

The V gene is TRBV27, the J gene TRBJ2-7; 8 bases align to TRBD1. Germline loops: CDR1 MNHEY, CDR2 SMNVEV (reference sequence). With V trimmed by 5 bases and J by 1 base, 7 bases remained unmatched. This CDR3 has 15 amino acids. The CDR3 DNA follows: TGTGCCAGCAGTCCGCGACAGGGGACGTCCTACGAGCAGTACTTC. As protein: CASSPRQGTSYEQYF.

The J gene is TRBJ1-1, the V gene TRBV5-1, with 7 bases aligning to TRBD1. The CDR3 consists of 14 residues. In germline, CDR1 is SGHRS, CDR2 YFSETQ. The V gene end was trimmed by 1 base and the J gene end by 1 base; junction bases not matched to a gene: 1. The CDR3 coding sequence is TGCGCCAGCAGCTTGAGGACAGGGAACACTGAAGCTTTCTTT. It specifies CASSLRTGNTEAFF.

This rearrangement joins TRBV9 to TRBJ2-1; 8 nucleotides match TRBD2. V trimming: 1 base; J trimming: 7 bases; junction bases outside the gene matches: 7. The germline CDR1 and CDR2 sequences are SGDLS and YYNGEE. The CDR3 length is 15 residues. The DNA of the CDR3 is TGTGCCAGCAGCGTAACGGGCGGGAGGACGAATGAGCAGTTCTTC. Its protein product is CASSVTGGRTNEQFF.

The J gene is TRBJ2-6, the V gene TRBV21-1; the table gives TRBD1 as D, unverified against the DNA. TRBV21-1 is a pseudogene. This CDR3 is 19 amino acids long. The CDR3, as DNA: TGTGCCAGCAGCAAAGCGCTTTGGGACAGGGACTCTGGGGCCAACGTCCTGACTTTC. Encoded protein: CASSKALWDRDSGANVLTF.

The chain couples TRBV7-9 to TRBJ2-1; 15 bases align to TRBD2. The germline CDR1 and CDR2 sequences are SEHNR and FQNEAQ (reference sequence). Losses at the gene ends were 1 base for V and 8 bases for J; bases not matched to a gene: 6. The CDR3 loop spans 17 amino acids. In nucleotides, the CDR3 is TGTGCCAGCAGCTTAGTTGGACTAGCGGGAGGGCCTTATGAGCAGTTCTTC. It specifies CASSLVGLAGGPYEQFF.

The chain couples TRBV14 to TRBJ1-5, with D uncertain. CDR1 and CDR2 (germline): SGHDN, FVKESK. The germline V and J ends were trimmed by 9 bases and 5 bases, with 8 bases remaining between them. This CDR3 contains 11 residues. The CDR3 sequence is CARGSYQPQHF. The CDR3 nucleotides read TGTGCCAGGGGGAGTTATCAGCCCCAGCATTTT. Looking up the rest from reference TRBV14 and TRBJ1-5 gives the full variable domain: EAGVTQFPSHSVIEKGQTVTLRCDPISGHDNLYWYRRVMGKEIKFLLHFVKESKQDESGMPNNRFLAERTGGTYSTLKVQPAELEDSGVYFCARGSYQPQHFGDGTRLSIL.

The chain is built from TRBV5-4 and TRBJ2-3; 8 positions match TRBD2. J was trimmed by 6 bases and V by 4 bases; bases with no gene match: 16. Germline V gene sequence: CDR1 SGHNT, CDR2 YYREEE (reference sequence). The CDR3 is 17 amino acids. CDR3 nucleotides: TGTGCCAGCAGCGGGGCACTAGCGGTACCCCTGCAGGATACGCAGTATTTT. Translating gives CASSGALAVPLQDTQYF. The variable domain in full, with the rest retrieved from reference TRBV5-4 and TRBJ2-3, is ETGVTQSPTHLIKTRGQQVTLRCSSQSGHNTVSWYQQALGQGPQFIFQYYREEENGRGNFPPRFSGLQFPNYSSELNVNALELDDSALYLCASSGALAVPLQDTQYFGPGTRLTVL.

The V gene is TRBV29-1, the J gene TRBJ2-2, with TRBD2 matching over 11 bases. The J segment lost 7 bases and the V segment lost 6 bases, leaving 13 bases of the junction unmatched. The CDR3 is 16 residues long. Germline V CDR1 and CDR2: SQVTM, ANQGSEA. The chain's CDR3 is CSVHTLAGAYSGELFF. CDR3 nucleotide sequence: TGCAGCGTGCACACACTAGCGGGAGCGTATAGCGGGGAGCTGTTTTTT.